There are a few counts of the clone carrying this T cell receptor (beta chain). Its specificity is unknown. PBMCs stored at -80 C, numbering 2 million, were the origin of the unsorted libraries. Trimming left V 5 bases short and J 4 bases short, with 14 bases between. The CDR3 is 14 residues long. Germline loops: CDR1 MNHEY, CDR2 SMNVEV (reference sequence). This sample was included in a study of neurological immune-mediated disorders. Overall study results and limits: Multiple sclerosis patients had less TCR clonal expansion than even healthy controls, unlike HTLV-1-associated myelopathy.

The team produced cDNA through 5'RACE using 10-nucleotide random UMIs. Over 180 million TCR-beta sequences from 15-18 subjects came from every sequencing run. TCRdb used MiXCR to reprocess the 5' RACE reads, holding one entry per CDR3 protein. This sample has under 30,000 distinct CDR3 sequences, with around 15% found just once. Sequenced material: PBMCs. V usage is TRBV27 and J usage is TRBJ1-2, with D hard to call. The origin of this receptor is a woman aged 40 to 55 with HTLV-1-associated myelopathy (HAM/TSP). Here the CDR3 reads CASSHQRGPYGYTF. CDR3 bases: TGTGCCAGCAGTCATCAGCGGGGTCCCTATGGCTACACCTTC.